A single sample gave rise to the 23 T cell receptor beta chains below, sequenced in a study of T cell repertoires and HLA-DP antigens (dated by TCRdb to the late 2010s). Library preparation used the immunoSEQ multiplex PCR assay. TCRdb stores this immuneACCESS table with in-frame sequences only. Part of the clones is absent; in the studies checked, under half of the shortfall reflects unresolved V genes, and no reason is known for the rest. The sample includes 1,500 to 2,000 clones, with around 76% observed a single time. The ten largest make up about 60% of the sample. Following 15 days of expansion, the cultured CD4+ cells were restimulated for roughly 25 h with HeLa cells expressing the same allogeneic DPB1. To serve as antigen-presenting cells, HeLa stimulator cells were retrovirally transduced with HLA-DPA1/DPB1, HLA-DM, invariant chain and CD80. Input material: CD137- CD4+ T cells from cultured PBMCs. All receptors derive from a man aged 45-65 years in good health and CMV-seronegative.

This rearrangement joins TRBV14 to TRBJ1-1; 9 bases are shared with TRBD1. The CDR3 totals 15 residues. Germline CDR1 reads SGHDN; CDR2 reads FVKESK. Trimming at V came to 4 bases and at J to 5 bases, leaving 8 bases not matched to a gene. The CDR3 DNA follows: TGTGCCAGCAGCCGGTCGGGACAGGGAGGAACTGAAGCTTTCTTT. It yields the protein CASSRSGQGGTEAFF.

This chain links TRBV30 with TRBJ1-6, with TRBD1 as a possible D gene (6 bases). Germline V gene data show CDR1 as GTSNPN and CDR2 as SVGIG (reference sequence). Trimming took 2 bases from V and 5 from J, leaving 7 bases between them. The CDR3 runs to 13 residues. The DNA for the CDR3 is TGTGCCTGGAGTAGACAGGATAATTCACCCCTCCACTTT. Translated: CAWSRQDNSPLHF.

The rearrangement links TRBV28 to TRBJ2-7; no definite D call. V was pared by 6 bases and J by 6 bases, with 12 bases between. The CDR3 length is 12 residues. The germline CDR1 and CDR2 sequences are MDHEN and SYDVKM. CDR3 sequence (DNA): TGTGCCAGCAGCCGACCCCCGATCGAGCAGTACTTC. Its translation: CASSRPPIEQYF.

The chain couples TRBV29-1 to TRBJ2-7, with D possibly being TRBD2 (5 bases). Per the germline V gene, CDR1 is SQVTM and CDR2 is ANQGSEA. Trimming took off 6 bases at V and 3 bases at J, with 12 bases between the two ends. The CDR3 has 12 residues. In nucleotides, the CDR3 is TGCAGCGTCGGCGTGACTAACTACGAGCAGTACTTC. This sequence encodes CSVGVTNYEQYF.

This chain joins TRBV19 and TRBJ1-2, with D hard to call. The CDR3 totals 12 residues. Looked up from germline, CDR1 is LNHDA and CDR2 is SQIVND (reference sequence). Trimming cost V 4 bases and J 5 bases, with 8 bases left between them. The CDR3 protein is CASSKDWYGYTF. The CDR3 DNA is TGTGCCAGTAGTAAGGATTGGTATGGCTACACCTTC.

The genes are TRBV25-1 and TRBJ1-1; no clear D gene. The CDR3 sequence is 14 residues long. CDR1 is MGHDK, CDR2 SYGVNS, per germline. Between the trimmed V and J ends, which lost 2 bases and 10 bases, there was a span of 17 bases. CDR3 coding DNA: TGTGCCAGCAGTGAAGGGGAGTCCCGACCGGGAGCTTTCTTT. Protein: CASSEGESRPGAFF.

The genes are TRBV5-4 and TRBJ2-5, with D uncertain. Trimming took 4 bases from V and 7 from J, leaving 14 bases between them. Germline CDR1 is SGHNT and CDR2 is YYREEE (reference sequence). This CDR3 is 13 amino acids long. The CDR3 here is CASSQGPTGTQYF. In DNA form, the CDR3 reads TGTGCCAGCAGCCAAGGGCCGACGGGGACCCAGTACTTC.

This clone was seen a single time. The chain carries TRBV7-2 and TRBJ2-3, with D unclear. The CDR3 sequence is 11 residues long. The V gene's germline CDR1 is SGHTA and CDR2 FQGNSA. The V gene lost 2 bases and the J gene lost 8 bases, with 5 bases spanning the gap. CDR3 protein: CASSLSGTQYF. For the CDR3, the DNA is TGTGCCAGCAGCTTATCCGGTACGCAGTATTTT.

This clone is labeled as medium-sized. The genes are TRBV2 and TRBJ2-7, with 8 positions matching TRBD1. Per the germline V gene, CDR1 is SNHLY and CDR2 is FYNNEI. J gave up 2 bases and V 4 bases, and 4 bases lay outside the gene matches. There are 14 residues in the CDR3. As DNA, the CDR3 is TGTGCCAGCAGTGCCCAGGGGGCGGCCTACGAGCAGTACTTC. Protein sequence: CASSAQGAAYEQYF.

The chain uses TRBV28 and TRBJ2-5; D unclear. Germline V gene sequence: CDR1 MDHEN, CDR2 SYDVKM. V was clipped by 2 bases and J by 4 bases, with 8 bases between them. This CDR3 is 13 amino acids long. DNA of the CDR3: TGTGCCAGCAGTTTAGTGGCTGTAGAGACCCAGTACTTC. This codes for CASSLVAVETQYF.

This clone is judged large (0.1 to 1%). The chain couples TRBV19 to TRBJ1-3; D is unresolved. The germline V and J ends were trimmed by 1 base and 2 bases, with 6 bases remaining between them. Per the germline V gene, CDR1 is LNHDA and CDR2 is SQIVND (reference sequence). The CDR3 is 14 residues long. Here the CDR3 DNA reads TGTGCCAGTAGTATAGGCAGTGCTGGAAACACCATATATTTT. This encodes CASSIGSAGNTIYF.

The V call is TRBV4-3, the J call TRBJ1-3; 8 nucleotides align to TRBD1. The CDR3 has 18 residues. The V gene's germline CDR1 is LGHNA and CDR2 YSLEER. V trimming: 0 bases; J trimming: 0 bases; junction bases outside the gene matches: 7. The CDR3 reads CASSQDITGGASGNTIYF. DNA of the CDR3: TGCGCCAGCAGCCAAGATATAACAGGGGGAGCCTCTGGAAACACCATATATTTT.

The V gene is TRBV29-1, the J gene TRBJ2-7; D perhaps matches TRBD1 (6 bases). The CDR3 contains 13 residues. Germline V gives CDR1 SQVTM, CDR2 ANQGSEA. V was trimmed by 6 bases and J by 4 bases, leaving 16 bases between them. CDR3 nucleotide sequence: TGCAGCGTCCTCATACAGGGACGGTACGAGCAGTACTTC. The encoded protein is CSVLIQGRYEQYF.

This clone showed up just a few times. This chain uses TRBV5-1 with TRBJ2-3; D remains unclear. This CDR3 is built from 13 residues. Germline lookup yields CDR1 SGHRS and CDR2 YFSETQ. Trimming shortened V by 5 bases and J by 1 base, and 8 bases separated the two germline ends. CDR3 sequence reads: CASSVPRTDTQYF. The CDR3 nucleotides are TGCGCCAGCAGTGTACCTCGCACAGATACGCAGTATTTT.

The chain carries TRBV4-1 and TRBJ2-5, with 9 bases aligning to TRBD2. The germline V gene has CDR1 MGHRA and CDR2 YSYEKL. J gave up 5 bases and V 3 bases, and 7 bases lay outside the gene matches. The CDR3 length is 15 residues. The CDR3 DNA follows: TGCGCCAGCAGCCAGGCCGGGACTAGCTCTGAGACCCAGTACTTC. It specifies CASSQAGTSSETQYF.

This rearrangement joins TRBV13 to TRBJ2-3, with TRBD1 as a possible D gene (5 bases). Germline V lookup: CDR1 PRHDT, CDR2 FYEKMQ (reference sequence). The CDR3 sequence is 17 residues long. Trimming removed 0 bases from V and 5 bases from J, with 18 bases in between. The CDR3 region is CASSLGRTVERGDTQYF. The CDR3 nucleotides read TGTGCCAGCAGCTTAGGCCGAACAGTTGAAAGGGGAGATACGCAGTATTTT.

This chain links TRBV6-8 with TRBJ2-1; no clear D. Germline V CDR1 and CDR2: MNHGY, SAAAGT. V lost 5 bases and J lost 8, with 16 bases in between. The length of the CDR3 is 14 residues. The CDR3 is CASSRSPGRDEQFF. For the CDR3, the DNA is TGTGCCAGCAGTCGCTCCCCGGGTCGGGATGAGCAGTTCTTC.

In this sample, this clone turned up a few times. The chain is built from TRBV19 and TRBJ1-1; 7 bases map to TRBD1. Germline V lookup: CDR1 LNHDA, CDR2 SQIVND (reference sequence). Trimming took 3 bases from V and 5 from J; bases not matched to a gene: 9. This CDR3 comprises 15 residues. CDR3 in DNA: TGTGCCAGTAGTATTCAGGGGGTTAGTCGAACTGAAGCTTTCTTT. It encodes CASSIQGVSRTEAFF. Together with reference TRBV19 and TRBJ1-1, the CDR3 gives the full variable domain: DGGITQSPKYLFRKEGQNVTLSCEQNLNHDAMYWYRQDPGQGLRLIYYSQIVNDFQKGDIAEGYSVSREKKESFPLTVTSAQKNPTAFYLCASSIQGVSRTEAFFGQGTRLTVV.

The chain is built from TRBV5-1 and TRBJ2-1; the D gene is possibly TRBD1 (5 bases). Germline CDR1 SGHRS, CDR2 YFSETQ. V was clipped by 6 bases and J by 1 base, with 14 bases between them. The CDR3 runs 15 residues. The CDR3 DNA reads TGCGCCAGCAACCCAGACAGTTTTTCCTACAATGAGCAGTTCTTC. Protein sequence: CASNPDSFSYNEQFF. Looking up the rest from reference TRBV5-1 and TRBJ2-1 gives the full variable domain: KAGVTQTPRYLIKTRGQQVTLSCSPISGHRSVSWYQQTPGQGLQFLFEYFSETQRNKGNFPGRFSGRQFSNSRSEMNVSTLELGDSALYLCASNPDSFSYNEQFFGPGTRLTVL.

The CDR3 DNA is TGTGCCAGCAGTGCCAACAGGGGGCGACGTGAAAAACTGTTTTTT. Amino acids: CASSANRGRREKLFF. The chain combines TRBV28 with TRBJ1-4; 9 bases agree with TRBD1. Germline CDR1 reads MDHEN; CDR2 reads SYDVKM. The length of the CDR3 is 15 residues. The ends lost 5 bases at V and 7 bases at J; junction bases unmatched: 8.

This clone was observed once. V usage is TRBV5-8 and J usage is TRBJ2-3; 11 bases line up with TRBD2. Unmatched junction bases numbered 7, after V lost 2 bases and J lost 5 bases. The CDR3 is made up of 16 amino acids. CDR1 and CDR2 from the germline V gene are SGHTS and YDEGEE. This chain's CDR3 is CASSLFLTSGIDTQYF. CDR3 nucleotide sequence: TGTGCCAGCAGCTTATTCCTGACTAGCGGGATAGATACGCAGTATTTT.

This clone was observed a few times. The V and J genes are TRBV5-1 and TRBJ1-1, with 9 bases aligning to TRBD1. Looked up from germline, CDR1 is SGHRS and CDR2 is YFSETQ. Germline trimming cut 4 bases from V and 5 bases from J; bases unmatched to any gene: 6. The CDR3 extends over 14 amino acids. CDR3 loop: CASSMTGGETEAFF. CDR3 nucleotides: TGCGCCAGCAGCATGACAGGGGGAGAGACTGAAGCTTTCTTT. The whole variable domain, remainder taken from reference TRBV5-1 and TRBJ1-1, is KAGVTQTPRYLIKTRGQQVTLSCSPISGHRSVSWYQQTPGQGLQFLFEYFSETQRNKGNFPGRFSGRQFSNSRSEMNVSTLELGDSALYLCASSMTGGETEAFFGQGTRLTVV.

This rearrangement joins TRBV5-1 to TRBJ2-1; 11 bases align to TRBD1. This CDR3 has 16 amino acids. Per germline, CDR1 SGHRS and CDR2 YFSETQ. V gave up 5 bases and J gave up 7 bases; unmatched junction bases: 11. Written as DNA, the CDR3 is TGCGCCAGCAGTCCTCAACCGGGACAGGGGGGAAATGAGCAGTTCTTC. Its translation: CASSPQPGQGGNEQFF.